These 22 T cell receptor beta chains share one sample of origin, sequenced in a study of cytomegalovirus exposure and HLA in healthy donors. Primers for the PCR totalled 60 Vbeta and 13 Jbeta. Measured with immunoSEQ multiplex PCR; TCRdb has only the in-frame clones, and not every one. The sample holds roughly 120,000 clones. The sequencing sample was made of PBMCs. These receptors were collected from a man aged 25-45 years in good health and CMV-seronegative.

V is TRBV18 and J is TRBJ2-1; 7 nucleotides line up with TRBD2. The V gene's germline CDR1 is KGHSH and CDR2 LQKENI. With 2 bases clipped from V and 12 bases from J, the junction kept 22 bases outside the gene matches. The CDR3 covers 18 residues. The DNA of the CDR3 is TGTGCCAGCTCACCAAGTCGGCCCGGACTAGACCAGCGAGGATGGCAGTTCTTC. The encoded protein is CASSPSRPGLDQRGWQFF.

The V call is TRBV30, the J call TRBJ2-3; 9 nucleotides line up with TRBD1. The ends lost 8 bases at V and 4 bases at J; junction bases unmatched: 13. There are 15 residues in the CDR3. Germline lookup yields CDR1 GTSNPN and CDR2 SVGIG (reference sequence). The CDR3 DNA is TGTGCCAGCCGTAACAGGGGGCGGGCCCCAGATACGCAGTATTTT. Residues: CASRNRGRAPDTQYF.

The rearrangement links TRBV6-6 to TRBJ2-1; a weak D match, TRBD2 (6 bases). The CDR3 has 16 amino acids. Trimming pared 2 bases from V and 9 bases from J, leaving 20 bases between. Germline-derived CDR1 and CDR2 are MNHNY and SVGAGI (reference sequence). The CDR3 DNA follows: TGTGCCAGCAGTTACGGAGGGGCAATGAGTCTGGGTGAGCAGTTCTTC. Residues: CASSYGGAMSLGEQFF.

As DNA, the CDR3 is TGCGCCGGTATCGAGGGGGCGCGAGATGAAAAACTGTTTTTT. Protein sequence: CAGIEGARDEKLFF. The chain joins TRBV5-1 to TRBJ1-4; 7 nucleotides align to TRBD1. CDR1 is SGHRS, CDR2 YFSETQ, per germline. The J segment lost 6 bases and the V segment lost 10 bases, leaving 12 bases of the junction unmatched. This CDR3 has 14 amino acids.

This chain links TRBV6-5 with TRBJ2-5, with a possible D match to TRBD2 (6 bases). In germline, CDR1 is MNHEY, CDR2 SVGAGI. Between the trimmed V and J ends, which lost 5 bases and 5 bases, there was a span of 15 bases. This CDR3 has 14 amino acids. CDR3 sequence (DNA): TGTGCCAGCAGTCTAGGGCCGGGGGTGGAGACCCAGTACTTC. This translates into CASSLGPGVETQYF.

The V gene is TRBV28, the J gene TRBJ2-2; 12 positions agree with TRBD2. V gave up 6 bases and J gave up 5 bases; unmatched junction bases: 4. Looked up from germline, CDR1 is MDHEN and CDR2 is SYDVKM. This CDR3 is 15 amino acids long. CDR3 sequence reads: CASSRLAGETGELFF. CDR3 DNA sequence: TGTGCCAGCAGCCGACTAGCGGGAGAAACCGGGGAGCTGTTTTTT.

Here the CDR3 DNA reads TGTGCCAGTAGTATAAGGACAGGGGTTGGGCATCAGCCCCAGCATTTT. Its protein is CASSIRTGVGHQPQHF. The chain is built from TRBV19 and TRBJ1-5; TRBD1 aligns across 9 bases. Germline V gives CDR1 LNHDA, CDR2 SQIVND (reference sequence). Trimming at V came to 2 bases and at J to 5 bases, leaving 7 bases not matched to a gene. The CDR3 totals 16 residues.

This chain joins TRBV2 and TRBJ2-5; 10 positions agree with TRBD2. Gene TRBJ2-7 matches the end of the DNA better, so the J call may be wrong. CDR1 and CDR2 (germline): SNHLY, FYNNEI. The CDR3 is 14 residues long. The CDR3: CASRRGLADYEQYF. The CDR3, as DNA: TGTGCCAGCAGACGAGGACTAGCGGACTACGAGCAGTACTTC.

V and J are TRBV18 and TRBJ2-7; D call uncertain. The length of the CDR3 is 12 residues. V was shortened by 2 bases and J by 6 bases, with 8 bases between the two germline ends. Germline V gene lookup returns CDR1 KGHSH and CDR2 LQKENI. The CDR3 sequence: CASSPATREQYF. CDR3 bases: TGTGCCAGCTCACCAGCGACTCGCGAGCAGTACTTC.

This chain connects TRBV27 to TRBJ1-5; D call uncertain. The CDR3 spans 13 residues. Per the germline V gene, CDR1 is MNHEY and CDR2 is SMNVEV (reference sequence). Trimming pared 5 bases from V and 5 bases from J, leaving 10 bases between. Here the CDR3 reads CASSPQIDQPQHF. The CDR3 nucleotides are TGTGCCAGCAGTCCACAAATCGATCAGCCCCAGCATTTT.

The chain joins TRBV5-1 to TRBJ2-3, with TRBD2 as a possible D gene (5 bases). Germline V lookup: CDR1 SGHRS, CDR2 YFSETQ. CDR3 length equals 14 residues. V shed 0 bases and J shed 2 bases, with 7 bases lying between them. CDR3 sequence (DNA): TGCGCCAGCAGCTTGGCTGACTACACAGATACGCAGTATTTT. Translated, it gives CASSLADYTDTQYF.

CDR3 region: CASMGGSNEQFF. DNA of the CDR3: TGTGCCTCTATGGGGGGGAGCAATGAGCAGTTCTTC. This chain links TRBV30 with TRBJ2-1; 7 nucleotides agree with TRBD2. The V segment lost 7 bases and the J segment 6 bases; nucleotides outside the gene matches: 6. The CDR3 has 12 amino acids. Per the germline V gene, CDR1 is GTSNPN and CDR2 is SVGIG (reference sequence).

The CDR3 sequence: CASSVGSGGQETQYF. For the CDR3, the DNA is TGTGCCAGCAGCGTAGGTAGCGGGGGCCAAGAGACCCAGTACTTC. The chain joins TRBV9 to TRBJ2-5; 9 positions agree with TRBD2. CDR1 is SGDLS, CDR2 YYNGEE, per germline. Trimming took 0 bases from V and 1 from J; bases not matched to a gene: 1. The CDR3 is made up of 15 amino acids.

The rearrangement uses TRBV4-3 and TRBJ2-7; 7 positions agree with TRBD1. CDR3 length equals 16 residues. Germline CDR1 reads LGHNA; CDR2 reads YSLEER. The V and J ends lost 0 bases and 3 bases, in that order; junction bases with no gene match: 8. CDR3 sequence: CASSQEDRASSYEQYF. The CDR3 DNA sequence: TGCGCCAGCAGCCAAGAAGACAGGGCGAGCAGCTACGAGCAGTACTTC.

The chain recombines TRBV28 with TRBJ1-1; D might be TRBD1 (5 bases). The CDR3 extends over 12 amino acids. V shed 5 bases and J shed 1 base, with 5 bases lying between them. Germline V gene data show CDR1 as MDHEN and CDR2 as SYDVKM. The CDR3: CASSTGNTEAFF. CDR3 nucleotides: TGTGCCAGCAGTACAGGGAACACTGAAGCTTTCTTT.

The chain combines TRBV4-3 with TRBJ2-3; weak D call: TRBD2 (6 bases). CDR3 size: 18 residues. Germline V gene data show CDR1 as LGHNA and CDR2 as YSLEER. V dropped 1 base and J dropped 2 bases, with 19 bases sitting between them. The CDR3 sequence is CASSQGTLAPTLTDTQYF. DNA for the CDR3: TGCGCCAGCAGCCAAGGGACCCTAGCGCCTACACTCACAGATACGCAGTATTTT.

The gene calls are TRBV28 and TRBJ1-3; D is uncertain. Looked up from germline, CDR1 is MDHEN and CDR2 is SYDVKM. V shed 4 bases and J shed 11 bases, with 24 bases lying between them. The CDR3 spans 16 residues. The CDR3 coding sequence is TGTGCCAGCAGTTCCCCTGCAGGTTCGGCGGGGTACGCCATATATTTT. Residues: CASSSPAGSAGYAIYF.

The rearrangement joins TRBV6-1 to TRBJ2-7, with unresolved D. The CDR3 is 13 residues long. Looked up from germline, CDR1 is MNHNS and CDR2 is SASEGT. The V gene lost 4 bases and the J gene lost 1 base, with 8 bases spanning the gap. CDR3: CASSVEVSYEQYF. The DNA for the CDR3 is TGTGCCAGCAGTGTTGAGGTATCCTACGAGCAGTACTTC.

The V and J genes are TRBV19 and TRBJ2-1; D ambiguous. The CDR3 is 15 amino acids. Per germline, CDR1 LNHDA and CDR2 SQIVND (reference sequence). Trimming shortened V by 8 bases and J by 0 bases, and 14 bases separated the two germline ends. The CDR3 nucleotides are TGTGCCAGTCAGTCCCGGGTGAGCTCCTACAATGAGCAGTTCTTC. Residues: CASQSRVSSYNEQFF.

The rearrangement links TRBV7-2 to TRBJ1-1; possible D gene TRBD1, 6 bases. Trimming shortened V by 2 bases and J by 3 bases, and 10 bases separated the two germline ends. CDR1 is SGHTA, CDR2 FQGNSA, per germline. The length of the CDR3 is 14 residues. The CDR3: CASSLQPGDTEAFF. In DNA, the CDR3 is TGTGCCAGCAGCTTACAGCCAGGGGACACTGAAGCTTTCTTT.

The chain has TRBV2 and TRBJ2-3; unclear D gene. Trimming shortened V by 4 bases and J by 4 bases, and 6 bases separated the two germline ends. The CDR3 extends over 12 amino acids. CDR1 SNHLY and CDR2 FYNNEI come from the germline V gene. CDR3 coding DNA: TGTGCCAGCAGTGGTAACTCAGATACGCAGTATTTT. Translation gives CASSGNSDTQYF. Looking up the rest from reference TRBV2 and TRBJ2-3 gives the full variable domain: EPEVTQTPSHQVTQMGQEVILRCVPISNHLYFYWYRQILGQKVEFLVSFYNNEISEKSEIFDDQFSVERPDGSNFTLKIRSTKLEDSAMYFCASSGNSDTQYFGPGTRLTVL.

The chain combines TRBV13 with TRBJ2-5, with 13 nucleotides matching TRBD2. The J call could be wrong; TRBJ2-7 is a better fit for the DNA end. Germline values: CDR1 PRHDT, CDR2 FYEKMQ (reference sequence). This CDR3 is 16 amino acids long. The CDR3 sequence: CASSPGITSGRDEQYF. The CDR3 nucleotides read TGTGCCAGCAGCCCCGGGATAACTAGCGGGAGGGACGAGCAGTACTTC.